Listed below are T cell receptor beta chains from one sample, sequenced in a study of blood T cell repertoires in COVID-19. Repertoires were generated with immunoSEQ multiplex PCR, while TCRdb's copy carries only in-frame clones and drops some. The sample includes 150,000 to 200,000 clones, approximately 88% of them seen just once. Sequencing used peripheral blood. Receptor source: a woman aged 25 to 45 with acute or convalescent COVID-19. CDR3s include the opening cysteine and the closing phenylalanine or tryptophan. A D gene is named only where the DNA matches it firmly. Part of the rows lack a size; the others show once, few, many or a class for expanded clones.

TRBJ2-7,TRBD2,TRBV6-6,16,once,TGTGCCAGCACGGGGGGCCGGACTAGCGGAGCCTACGAGCAGTACTTC,CASTGGRTSGAYEQYF
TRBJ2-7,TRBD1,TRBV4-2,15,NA,TGTGCCAGCAGCCAGCGACAGGGGGGCACCTACGAGCAGTACTTC,CASSQRQGGTYEQYF
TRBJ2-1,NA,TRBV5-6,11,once,TGTGCCAGCAGCCTCTCTAATGAGCAGTTCTTC,CASSLSNEQFF
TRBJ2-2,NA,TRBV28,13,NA,TGTGCCAGCTGTGAGGGAGACACCGGGGAGCTGTTTTTT,CASCEGDTGELFF
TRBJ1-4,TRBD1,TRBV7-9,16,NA,TGTGCCAGCAGCTTATGGACAGGGGCAACTAATGAAAAACTGTTTTTT,CASSLWTGATNEKLFF
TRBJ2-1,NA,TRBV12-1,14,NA,TGTGCCAGCCTTAAGACTAGCGGGAAGGATGAGCAGTTCTTC,CASLKTSGKDEQFF
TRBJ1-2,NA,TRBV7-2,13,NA,TGTGCCAGGGCCAGGGGAGCTAACTATGGCTACACCTTC,CARARGANYGYTF
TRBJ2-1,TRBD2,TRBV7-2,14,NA,TGTGCCAGCAGTCCGGGACTAGCGAACAATGAGCAGTTCTTC,CASSPGLANNEQFF
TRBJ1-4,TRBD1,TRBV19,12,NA,TGTGCCAGTAGTTCGACAGGGGGAAAACTGTTTTTT,CASSSTGGKLFF
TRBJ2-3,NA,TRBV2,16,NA,TGTGCCAGCAAATTCGGATATGGGCGGGAACGAGATACGCAGTATTTT,CASKFGYGRERDTQYF
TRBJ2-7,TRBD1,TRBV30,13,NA,TGTGCCTGGAGATCTGGACAGGCCTACGAGCAGTACTTC,CAWRSGQAYEQYF
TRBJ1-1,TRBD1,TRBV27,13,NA,TGTGCCAGCAGTTTGACAGGGGGGCCTGAAGCTTTCTTT,CASSLTGGPEAFF
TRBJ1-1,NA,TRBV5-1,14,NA,TGCGCCAGCAATGGGCGAGGGGGTAGTACTGAAGCTTTCTTT,CASNGRGGSTEAFF
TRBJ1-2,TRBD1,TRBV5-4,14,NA,TGTGCCAGCAGCCTAACGCAAACAGGGGGCGGCTACACCTTC,CASSLTQTGGGYTF
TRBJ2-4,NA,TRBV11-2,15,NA,TGTGCCAGCAGCTTAAGGGGAAGGACCAAAAACATTCAGTACTTC,CASSLRGRTKNIQYF
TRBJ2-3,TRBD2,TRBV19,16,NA,TGTGCCAGTAGTATTCTAGGGAGGGCTAGCACAGATACGCAGTATTTT,CASSILGRASTDTQYF
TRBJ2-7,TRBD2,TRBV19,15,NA,TGTGCCAGTAGCCCCGGGACTAGTTCCGCGTGGGAGCAGTACTTC,CASSPGTSSAWEQYF
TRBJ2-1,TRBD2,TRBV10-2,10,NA,TGCGCCAGCAGGCGGGGGGAGTTGTTCTTC,CASRRGELFF
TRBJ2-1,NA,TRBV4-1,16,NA,TGCGCCAGCAGCCAAGAGAGGGGGGGGACCTACAATGAGCAGTTCTTC,CASSQERGGTYNEQFF
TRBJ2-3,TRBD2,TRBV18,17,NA,TGTGCCAGCTCACCCCCGGTCGGTAGCGGGAGGCCAGATACGCAGTATTTT,CASSPPVGSGRPDTQYF
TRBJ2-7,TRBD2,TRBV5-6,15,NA,TGTGCCAGCAGAAAAGAAGCGGGAGCTGTTTACGAGCAGTACTTC,CASRKEAGAVYEQYF
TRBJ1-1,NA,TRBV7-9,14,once,TGTGCCAGCAGCATGTGGGAGGCGGACACTGAAGCTTTCTTT,CASSMWEADTEAFF